A selection of T cell receptor beta chains follows, all from one sample in a study of blood T cells in healthy people across ages. TCRdb independently ran MiXCR on the 5' RACE reads; one entry per CDR3 protein. The sample shows approximately 820,000 distinct CDR3 sequences, about 42% of them seen only once. Material: blood. The receptors were sampled from a man in his sixties in good health. Each CDR3 is given with its conserved first and last residue. The D gene is left open where the match is weak. Clone size is not always given. Where it is, it says once, few, many or a class for expanded clones.

abundance,d_gene,j_gene,v_gene,CDR3aa,CDR3nt
-,TRBD1,TRBJ1-2,TRBV5-1,CASSRDGQGSYGYTF,TGCGCCAGCAGCCGAGACGGACAGGGGAGCTATGGCTACACCTTC
-,TRBD1,TRBJ2-3,TRBV29-1,CSVVGLQGRTDTQYF,TGCAGCGTTGTCGGGCTACAGGGGCGTACAGATACGCAGTATTTT
-,-,TRBJ1-1,TRBV29-1,CSVVAGYTEAFF,TGCAGCGTTGTGGCAGGGTACACTGAAGCTTTCTTT
-,-,TRBJ2-2,TRBV5-5,CASSLAIHYKTGELFF,TGTGCCAGCAGCTTGGCTATTCATTATAAGACCGGGGAGCTGTTTTTT
few,TRBD1,TRBJ1-2,TRBV6-5,CASRPGQGSGYTF,TGTGCCAGCCGCCCCGGACAGGGGAGTGGCTACACCTTC
many,TRBD2,TRBJ2-1,TRBV29-1,CSVESPSGRSYNEQFF,TGCAGCGTTGAGTCGCCTAGCGGGCGCTCCTACAATGAGCAGTTCTTC
few,TRBD1,TRBJ1-2,TRBV30,CAWSQGAHYYGYTF,TGTGCCTGGTCCCAGGGGGCGCATTACTATGGCTACACCTTC
-,-,TRBJ1-2,TRBV6-5,CASSSKAGPIYGYTF,TGTGCCAGCAGCTCGAAGGCAGGGCCCATCTATGGCTACACCTTC
-,-,TRBJ2-1,TRBV4-3,CASSQVGRFRSYNEQFF,TGCGCCAGCAGCCAAGTAGGGCGGTTTCGATCCTACAATGAGCAGTTCTTC
-,TRBD1,TRBJ1-6,TRBV3-1,CASSHWTGDNSPLHF,TGTGCCAGCAGCCACTGGACAGGGGATAATTCACCCCTCCACTTT
-,TRBD2,TRBJ2-5,TRBV3-1,CASSQGSGAQETQYF,TGTGCCAGCAGCCAAGGCAGCGGGGCCCAAGAGACCCAGTACTTC
-,-,TRBJ2-3,TRBV20-1,CSAREGNTQYF,TGCAGTGCTAGAGAGGGAAATACGCAGTATTTT
few,-,TRBJ1-6,TRBV28,CASSPVGGRYNSPLHF,TGTGCCAGCAGTCCCGTCGGGGGCAGATATAATTCACCCCTCCACTTT